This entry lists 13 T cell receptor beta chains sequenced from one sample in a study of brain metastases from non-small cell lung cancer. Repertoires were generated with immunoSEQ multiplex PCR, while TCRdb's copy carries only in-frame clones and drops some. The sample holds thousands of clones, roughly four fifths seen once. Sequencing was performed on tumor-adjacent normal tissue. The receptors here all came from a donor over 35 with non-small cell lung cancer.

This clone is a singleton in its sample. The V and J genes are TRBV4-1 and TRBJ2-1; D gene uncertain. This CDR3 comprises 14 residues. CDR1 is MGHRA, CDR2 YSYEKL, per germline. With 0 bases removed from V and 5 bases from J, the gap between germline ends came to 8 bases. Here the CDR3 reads CASSQEPGNNEQFF. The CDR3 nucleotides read TGCGCCAGCAGCCAAGAACCCGGTAACAATGAGCAGTTCTTC.

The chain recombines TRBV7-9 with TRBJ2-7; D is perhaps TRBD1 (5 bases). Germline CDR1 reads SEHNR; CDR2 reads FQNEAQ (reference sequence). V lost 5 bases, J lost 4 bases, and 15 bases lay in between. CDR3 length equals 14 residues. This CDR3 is CASSRNRRSYEQYF. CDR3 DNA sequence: TGTGCCAGCAGCCGCAACAGGCGATCGTACGAGCAGTACTTC.

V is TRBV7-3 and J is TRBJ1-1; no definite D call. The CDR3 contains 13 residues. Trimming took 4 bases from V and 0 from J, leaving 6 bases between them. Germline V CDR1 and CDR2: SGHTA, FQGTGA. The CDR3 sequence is CASSWGLNTEAFF. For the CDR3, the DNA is TGTGCCAGCAGCTGGGGTCTGAACACTGAAGCTTTCTTT.

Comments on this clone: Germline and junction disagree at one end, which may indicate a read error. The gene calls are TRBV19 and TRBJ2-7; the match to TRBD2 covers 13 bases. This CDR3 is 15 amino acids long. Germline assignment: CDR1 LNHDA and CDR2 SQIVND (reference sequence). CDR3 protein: CVSSIDSGLAGEQYF. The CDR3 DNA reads TGTGTCAGTAGTATAGATTCGGGACTAGCGGGGGAGCAGTACTTC.

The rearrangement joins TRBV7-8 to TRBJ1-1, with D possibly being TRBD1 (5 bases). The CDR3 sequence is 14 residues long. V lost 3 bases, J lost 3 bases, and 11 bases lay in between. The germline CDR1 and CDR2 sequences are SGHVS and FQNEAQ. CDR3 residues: CASSFSGGDTEAFF. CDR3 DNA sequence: TGTGCCAGCAGCTTTAGTGGGGGGGACACTGAAGCTTTCTTT. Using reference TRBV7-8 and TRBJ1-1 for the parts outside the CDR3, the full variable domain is GAGVSQSPRYKVAKRGQDVALRCDPISGHVSLFWYQQALGQGPEFLTYFQNEAQLDKSGLPSDRFFAERPEGSVSTLKIQRTQQEDSAVYLCASSFSGGDTEAFFGQGTRLTVV.

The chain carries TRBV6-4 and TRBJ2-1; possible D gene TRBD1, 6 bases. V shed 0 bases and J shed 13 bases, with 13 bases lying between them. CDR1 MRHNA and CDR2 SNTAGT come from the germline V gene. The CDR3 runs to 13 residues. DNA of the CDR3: TGTGCCAGCAGTGACTCGGGGAGACAGGAACAGTTCTTC. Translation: CASSDSGRQEQFF.

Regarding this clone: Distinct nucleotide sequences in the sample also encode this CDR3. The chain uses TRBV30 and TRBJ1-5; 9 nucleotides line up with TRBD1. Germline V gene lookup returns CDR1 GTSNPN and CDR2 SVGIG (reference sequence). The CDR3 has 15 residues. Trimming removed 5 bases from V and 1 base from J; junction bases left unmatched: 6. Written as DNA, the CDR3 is TGTGCCTGGGAAAGACAGGGGGGAAGCAATCAGCCCCAGCATTTT. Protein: CAWERQGGSNQPQHF. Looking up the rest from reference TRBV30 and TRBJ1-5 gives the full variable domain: SQTIHQWPATLVQPVGSPLSLECTVEGTSNPNLYWYRQAAGRGLQLLFYSVGIGQISSEVPQNLSASRPQDRQFILSSKKLLLSDSGFYLCAWERQGGSNQPQHFGDGTRLSIL.

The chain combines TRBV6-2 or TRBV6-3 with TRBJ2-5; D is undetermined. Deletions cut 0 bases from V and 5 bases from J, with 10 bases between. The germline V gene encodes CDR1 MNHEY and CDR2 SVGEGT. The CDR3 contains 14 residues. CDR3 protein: CASSYSTGEETQYF. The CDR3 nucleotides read TGTGCCAGCAGTTACTCGACGGGTGAGGAGACCCAGTACTTC.

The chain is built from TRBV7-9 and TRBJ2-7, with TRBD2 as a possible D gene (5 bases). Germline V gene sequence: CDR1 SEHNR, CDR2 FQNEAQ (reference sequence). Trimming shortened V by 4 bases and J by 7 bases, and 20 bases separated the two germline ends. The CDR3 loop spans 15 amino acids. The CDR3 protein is CASSWRTDPDGEQYF. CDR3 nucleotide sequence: TGTGCCAGCAGCTGGAGGACGGACCCTGATGGGGAGCAGTACTTC.

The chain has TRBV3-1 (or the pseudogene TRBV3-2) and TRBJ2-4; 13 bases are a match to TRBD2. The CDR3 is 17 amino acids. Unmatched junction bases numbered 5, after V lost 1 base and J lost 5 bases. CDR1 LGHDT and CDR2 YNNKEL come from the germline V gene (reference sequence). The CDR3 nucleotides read TGTGCCAGCAGCCAAGGGGAACTAGCGGGAGGGCAAAACATTCAGTACTTC. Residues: CASSQGELAGGQNIQYF.

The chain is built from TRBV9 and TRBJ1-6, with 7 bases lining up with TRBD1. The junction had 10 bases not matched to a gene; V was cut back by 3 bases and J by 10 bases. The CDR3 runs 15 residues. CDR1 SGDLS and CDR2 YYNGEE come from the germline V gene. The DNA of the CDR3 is TGTGCCAGCAGCGGCGGGACAGCGGATCGATCACCCCTCCACTTT. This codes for CASSGGTADRSPLHF.

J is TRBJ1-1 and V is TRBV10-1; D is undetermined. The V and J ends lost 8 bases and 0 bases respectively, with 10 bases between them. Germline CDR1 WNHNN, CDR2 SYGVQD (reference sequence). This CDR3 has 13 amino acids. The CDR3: CASQQSLNTEAFF. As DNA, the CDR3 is TGCGCCAGCCAACAGAGTTTGAACACTGAAGCTTTCTTT.

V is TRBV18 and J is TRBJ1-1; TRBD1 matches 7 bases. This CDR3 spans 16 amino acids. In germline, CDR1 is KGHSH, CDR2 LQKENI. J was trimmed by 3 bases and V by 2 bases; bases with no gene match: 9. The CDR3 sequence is CASSPLTGRLDTEAFF. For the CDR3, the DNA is TGTGCCAGCTCACCATTGACAGGGCGATTGGACACTGAAGCTTTCTTT.